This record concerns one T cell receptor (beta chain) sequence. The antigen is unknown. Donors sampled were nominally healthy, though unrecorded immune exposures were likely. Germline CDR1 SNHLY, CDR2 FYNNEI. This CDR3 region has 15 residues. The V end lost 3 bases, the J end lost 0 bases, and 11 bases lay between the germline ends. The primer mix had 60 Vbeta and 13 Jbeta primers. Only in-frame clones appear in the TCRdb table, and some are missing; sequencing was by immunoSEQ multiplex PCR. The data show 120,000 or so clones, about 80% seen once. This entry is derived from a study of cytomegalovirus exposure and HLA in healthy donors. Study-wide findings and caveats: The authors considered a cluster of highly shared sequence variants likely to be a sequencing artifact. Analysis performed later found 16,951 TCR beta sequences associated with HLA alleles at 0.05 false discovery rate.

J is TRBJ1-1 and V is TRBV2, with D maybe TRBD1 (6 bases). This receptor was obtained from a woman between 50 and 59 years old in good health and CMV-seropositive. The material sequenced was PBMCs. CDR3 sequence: CASSEVGHLNTEAFF. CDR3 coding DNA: TGTGCCAGCAGTGAGGTGGGACACTTGAACACTGAAGCTTTCTTT.